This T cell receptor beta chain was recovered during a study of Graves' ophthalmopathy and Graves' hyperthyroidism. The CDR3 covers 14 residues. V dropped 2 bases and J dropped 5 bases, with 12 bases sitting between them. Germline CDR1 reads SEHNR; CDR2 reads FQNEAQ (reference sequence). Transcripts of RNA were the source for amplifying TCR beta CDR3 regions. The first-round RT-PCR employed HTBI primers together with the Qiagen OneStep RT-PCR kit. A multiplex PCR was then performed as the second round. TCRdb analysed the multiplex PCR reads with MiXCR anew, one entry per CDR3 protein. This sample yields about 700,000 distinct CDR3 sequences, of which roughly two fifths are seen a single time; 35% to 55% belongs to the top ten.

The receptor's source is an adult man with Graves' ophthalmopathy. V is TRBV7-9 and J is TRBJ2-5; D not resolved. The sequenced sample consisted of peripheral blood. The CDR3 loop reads CASSLIAQSETQYF. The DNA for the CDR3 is TGTGCCAGCAGCTTAATAGCTCAGTCGGAGACCCAGTACTTC. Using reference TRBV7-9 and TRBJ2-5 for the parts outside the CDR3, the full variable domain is DTGVSQNPRHKITKRGQNVTFRCDPISEHNRLYWYRQTLGQGPEFLTYFQNEAQLEKSRLLSDRFSAERPKGSFSTLEIQRTEQGDSAMYLCASSLIAQSETQYFGPGTRLLVL.